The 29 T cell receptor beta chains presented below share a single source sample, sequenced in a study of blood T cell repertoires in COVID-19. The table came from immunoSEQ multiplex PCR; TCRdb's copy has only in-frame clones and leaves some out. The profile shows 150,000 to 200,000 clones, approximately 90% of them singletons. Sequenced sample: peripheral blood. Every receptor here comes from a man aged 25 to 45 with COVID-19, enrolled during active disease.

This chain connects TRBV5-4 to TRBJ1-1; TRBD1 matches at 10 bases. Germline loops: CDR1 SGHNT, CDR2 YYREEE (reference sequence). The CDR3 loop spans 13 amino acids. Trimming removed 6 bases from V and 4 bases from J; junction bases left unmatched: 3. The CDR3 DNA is TGTGCCAGCACCCGGACAGGGGGCACTGAAGCTTTCTTT. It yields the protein CASTRTGGTEAFF.

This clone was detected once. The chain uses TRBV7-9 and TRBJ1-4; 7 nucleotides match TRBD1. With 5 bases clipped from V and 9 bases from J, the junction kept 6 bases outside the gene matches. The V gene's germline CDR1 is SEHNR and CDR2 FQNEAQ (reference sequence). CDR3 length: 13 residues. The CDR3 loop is CASSPGQEQKLFF. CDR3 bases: TGTGCCAGCAGCCCTGGACAGGAGCAAAAACTGTTTTTT.

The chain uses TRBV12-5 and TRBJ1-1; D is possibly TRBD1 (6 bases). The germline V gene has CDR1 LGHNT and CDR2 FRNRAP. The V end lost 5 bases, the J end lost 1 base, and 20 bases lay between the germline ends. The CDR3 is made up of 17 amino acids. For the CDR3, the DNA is TGTGCTAGTGGTCTGATCAGGGGTCAGAGGCCGAACACTGAAGCTTTCTTT. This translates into CASGLIRGQRPNTEAFF.

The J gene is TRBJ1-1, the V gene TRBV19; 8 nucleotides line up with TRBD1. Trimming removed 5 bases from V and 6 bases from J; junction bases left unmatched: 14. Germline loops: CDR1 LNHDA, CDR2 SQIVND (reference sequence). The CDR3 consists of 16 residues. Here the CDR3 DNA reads TGTGCCAGTAGTCGTTTCCGCCAGGGGGCTAGACCTGAAGCTTTCTTT. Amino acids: CASSRFRQGARPEAFF.

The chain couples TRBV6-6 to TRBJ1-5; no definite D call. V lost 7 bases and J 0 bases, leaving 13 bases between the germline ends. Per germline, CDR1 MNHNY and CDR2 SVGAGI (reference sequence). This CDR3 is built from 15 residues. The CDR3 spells CASTSDHYSNQPQHF. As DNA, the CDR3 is TGTGCCAGCACCTCGGATCACTATAGCAATCAGCCCCAGCATTTT.

The CDR3 spells CASTTGDTYEQYF. CDR3 nucleotides: TGTGCCAGCACCACCGGGGACACCTACGAGCAGTACTTC. The chain employs TRBV7-2 and TRBJ2-7; a weak D match, TRBD1 (6 bases). The V end lost 7 bases, the J end lost 2 bases, and 12 bases lay between the germline ends. From germline, CDR1 is SGHTA and CDR2 FQGNSA. CDR3 length equals 13 residues.

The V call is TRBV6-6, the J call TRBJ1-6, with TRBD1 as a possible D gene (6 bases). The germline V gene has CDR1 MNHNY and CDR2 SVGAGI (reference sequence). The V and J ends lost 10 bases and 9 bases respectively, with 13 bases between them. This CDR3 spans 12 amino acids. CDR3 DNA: TGTGCCATTAATGGGGGCTCTTCACCCCTCCACTTT. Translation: CAINGGSSPLHF.

CDR3 region: CASSPDRQTYNEQFF. CDR3 bases: TGTGCCAGCTCACCGGACAGGCAAACCTACAATGAGCAGTTCTTC. This chain uses TRBV18 with TRBJ2-1; 7 bases line up with TRBD1. Germline V gene data show CDR1 as KGHSH and CDR2 as LQKENI. Trimming at V came to 3 bases and at J to 2 bases, leaving 4 bases not matched to a gene. The CDR3 is made up of 15 amino acids. The variable domain in full, completed from reference TRBV18 and TRBJ2-1, reads NAGVMQNPRHLVRRRGQEARLRCSPMKGHSHVYWYRQLPEEGLKFMVYLQKENIIDESGMPKERFSAEFPKEGPSILRIQQVVRGDSAAYFCASSPDRQTYNEQFFGPGTRLTVL.

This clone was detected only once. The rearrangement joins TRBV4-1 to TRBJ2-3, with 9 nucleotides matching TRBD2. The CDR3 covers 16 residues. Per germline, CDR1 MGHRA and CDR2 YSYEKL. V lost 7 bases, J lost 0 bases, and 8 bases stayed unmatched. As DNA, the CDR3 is TGCGCCAGCACAGTAGCGGGAGCCCCCAGCACAGATACGCAGTATTTT. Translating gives CASTVAGAPSTDTQYF.

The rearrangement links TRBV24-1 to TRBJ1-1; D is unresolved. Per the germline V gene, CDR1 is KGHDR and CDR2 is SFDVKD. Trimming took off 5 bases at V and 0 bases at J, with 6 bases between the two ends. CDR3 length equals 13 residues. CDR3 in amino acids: CATSGALNTEAFF. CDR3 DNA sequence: TGTGCCACCAGTGGGGCCTTGAACACTGAAGCTTTCTTT.

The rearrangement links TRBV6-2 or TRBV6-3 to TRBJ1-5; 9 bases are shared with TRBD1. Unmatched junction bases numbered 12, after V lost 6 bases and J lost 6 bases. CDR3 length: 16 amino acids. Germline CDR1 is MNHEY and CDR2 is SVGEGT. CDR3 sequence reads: CASSSGTGGLVQPQHF. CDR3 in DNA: TGTGCCAGCAGCTCGGGAACAGGGGGCCTGGTTCAGCCCCAGCATTTT.

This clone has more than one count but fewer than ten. The CDR3 sequence is CAISWTSGMLSEQFF. The CDR3 coding sequence is TGTGCCATCAGTTGGACTAGCGGGATGTTGAGTGAGCAGTTCTTC. V usage is TRBV10-3 and J usage is TRBJ2-1, with 12 positions matching TRBD2. After removal of 5 bases from V and 9 bases from J, the junction contained 8 bases not matched to a gene. Per the germline V gene, CDR1 is ENHRY and CDR2 is SYGVKD. The CDR3 is 15 residues long.

CDR3 loop: CASSQALALSYEQYF. The CDR3 region has the DNA TGTGCCAGCAGCCAGGCACTAGCGCTTTCCTACGAGCAGTACTTC. V usage is TRBV3-1 (or the pseudogene TRBV3-2) and J usage is TRBJ2-7, with 7 bases identical to TRBD2. Germline assignment: CDR1 LGHDT and CDR2 YNNKEL (reference sequence). This CDR3 region has 15 residues. The junction had 6 bases not matched to a gene; V was cut back by 3 bases and J by 1 base.

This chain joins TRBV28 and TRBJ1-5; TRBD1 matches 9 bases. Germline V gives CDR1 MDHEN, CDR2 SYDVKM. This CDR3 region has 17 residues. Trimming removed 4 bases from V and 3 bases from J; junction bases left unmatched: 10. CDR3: CASSSPGGDRDNQPQHF. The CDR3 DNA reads TGTGCCAGCAGTTCGCCCGGTGGGGACAGGGACAATCAGCCCCAGCATTTT.

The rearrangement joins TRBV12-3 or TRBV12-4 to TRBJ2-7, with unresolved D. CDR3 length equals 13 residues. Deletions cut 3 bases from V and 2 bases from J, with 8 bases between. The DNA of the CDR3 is TGTGCCAGCAGTTTCGATACAGCCTACGAGCAGTACTTC. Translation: CASSFDTAYEQYF.

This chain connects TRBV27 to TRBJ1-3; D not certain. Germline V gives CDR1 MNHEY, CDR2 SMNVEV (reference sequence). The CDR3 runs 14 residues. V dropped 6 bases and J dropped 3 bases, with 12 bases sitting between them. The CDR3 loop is CASSPLGVGNTIYF. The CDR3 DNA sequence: TGTGCCAGCAGCCCTCTCGGGGTTGGAAACACCATATATTTT.

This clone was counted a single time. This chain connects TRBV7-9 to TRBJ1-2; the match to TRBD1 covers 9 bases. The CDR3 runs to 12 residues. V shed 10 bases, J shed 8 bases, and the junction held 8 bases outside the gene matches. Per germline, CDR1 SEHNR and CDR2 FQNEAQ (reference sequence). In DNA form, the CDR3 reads TGTGCCACCCACTACAGGGGGCGAGGCTACACCTTC. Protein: CATHYRGRGYTF.

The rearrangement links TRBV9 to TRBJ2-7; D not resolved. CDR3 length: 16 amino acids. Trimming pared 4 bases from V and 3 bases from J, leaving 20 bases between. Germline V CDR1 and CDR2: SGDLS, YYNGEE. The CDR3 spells CASSSGSVSPFYEQYF. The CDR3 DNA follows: TGTGCCAGCAGCTCCGGTTCTGTTTCGCCCTTCTACGAGCAGTACTTC.

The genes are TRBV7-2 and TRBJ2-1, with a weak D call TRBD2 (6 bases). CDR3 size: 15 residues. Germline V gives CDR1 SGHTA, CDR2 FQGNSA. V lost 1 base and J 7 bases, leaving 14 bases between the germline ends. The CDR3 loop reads CASSLDSGRGNEQFF. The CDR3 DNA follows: TGTGCCAGCAGCTTAGATAGTGGGCGGGGAAATGAGCAGTTCTTC.

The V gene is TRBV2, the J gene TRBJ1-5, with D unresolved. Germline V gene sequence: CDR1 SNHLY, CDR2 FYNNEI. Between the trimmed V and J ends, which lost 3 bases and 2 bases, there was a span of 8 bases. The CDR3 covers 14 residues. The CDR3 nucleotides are TGTGCCAGCAGTGAGTCAGGTGGCAATCAGCCCCAGCATTTT. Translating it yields CASSESGGNQPQHF.

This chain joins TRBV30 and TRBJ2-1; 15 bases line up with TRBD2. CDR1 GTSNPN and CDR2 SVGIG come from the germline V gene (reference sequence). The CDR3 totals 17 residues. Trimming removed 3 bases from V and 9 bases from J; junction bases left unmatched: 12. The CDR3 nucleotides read TGTGCCTGGAGCCGCACCCGGACTAGCGGGAGGGCCGGTGAGCAGTTCTTC. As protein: CAWSRTRTSGRAGEQFF.

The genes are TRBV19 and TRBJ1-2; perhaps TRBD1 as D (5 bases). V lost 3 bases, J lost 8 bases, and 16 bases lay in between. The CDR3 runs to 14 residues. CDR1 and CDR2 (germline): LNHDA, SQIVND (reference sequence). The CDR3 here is CASSMLEGLGGYTF. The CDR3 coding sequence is TGTGCCAGTAGTATGCTCGAGGGACTGGGCGGCTACACCTTC.

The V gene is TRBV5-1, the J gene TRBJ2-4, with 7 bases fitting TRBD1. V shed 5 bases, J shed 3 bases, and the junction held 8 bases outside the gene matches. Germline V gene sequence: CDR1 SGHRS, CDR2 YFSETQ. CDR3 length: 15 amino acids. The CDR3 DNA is TGCGCCAGCAGACCCGTCGGGACAGACAAAAACATTCAGTACTTC. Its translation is CASRPVGTDKNIQYF.

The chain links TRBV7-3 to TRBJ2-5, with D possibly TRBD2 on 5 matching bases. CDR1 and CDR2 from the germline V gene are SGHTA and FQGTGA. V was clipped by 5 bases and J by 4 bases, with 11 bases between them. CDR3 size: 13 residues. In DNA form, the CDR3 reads TGTGCCAGCAGCCGCGGGTCGTCAGAGACCCAGTACTTC. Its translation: CASSRGSSETQYF.

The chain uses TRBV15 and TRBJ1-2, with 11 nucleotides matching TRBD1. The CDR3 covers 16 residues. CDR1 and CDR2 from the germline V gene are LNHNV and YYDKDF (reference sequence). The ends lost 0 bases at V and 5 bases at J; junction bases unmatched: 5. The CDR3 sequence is CATSRDIGTGGYGYTF. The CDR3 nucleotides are TGTGCCACCAGCAGAGATATTGGGACAGGGGGGTATGGCTACACCTTC.

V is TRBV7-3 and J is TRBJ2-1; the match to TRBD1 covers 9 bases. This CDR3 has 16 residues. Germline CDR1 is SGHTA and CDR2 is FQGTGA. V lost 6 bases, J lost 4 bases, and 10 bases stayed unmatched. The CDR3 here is CASSKQGALGYNEQFF. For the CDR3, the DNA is TGTGCCAGCAGTAAACAGGGGGCGCTTGGGTACAATGAGCAGTTCTTC.

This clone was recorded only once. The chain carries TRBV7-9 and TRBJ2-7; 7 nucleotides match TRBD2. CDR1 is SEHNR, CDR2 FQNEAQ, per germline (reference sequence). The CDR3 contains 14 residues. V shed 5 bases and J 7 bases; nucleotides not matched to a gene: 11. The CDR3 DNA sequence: TGTGCCAGCAGCCCGATGCCACCCGGGGGGGAGCAGTACTTC. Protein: CASSPMPPGGEQYF.

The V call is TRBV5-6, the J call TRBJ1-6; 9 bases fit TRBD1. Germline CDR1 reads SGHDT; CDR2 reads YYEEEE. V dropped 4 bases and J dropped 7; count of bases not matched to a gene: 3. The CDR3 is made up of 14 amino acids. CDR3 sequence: CASSQGQGNSPLHF. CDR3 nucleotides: TGTGCCAGCAGCCAAGGACAGGGGAATTCACCCCTCCACTTT.

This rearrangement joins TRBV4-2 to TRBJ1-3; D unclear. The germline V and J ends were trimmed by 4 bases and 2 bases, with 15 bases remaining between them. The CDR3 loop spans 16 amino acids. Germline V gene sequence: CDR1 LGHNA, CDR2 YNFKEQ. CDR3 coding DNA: TGTGCCAGCAGCCTAAATCGAGAACTGACTGGAAACACCATATATTTT. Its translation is CASSLNRELTGNTIYF.